These T cell receptor beta chains were read from a single sample in a study of regulatory T cells in long-lasting Graves disease. In TCRdb, the multiplex PCR reads were re-called with MiXCR into one record per CDR3 protein. The sample lists hundreds of thousands of distinct CDR3 sequences, roughly a sixth occurring once. The sequences come from peripheral blood mononuclear cells (PBMCs), collected at new diagnosis, from a patient treated with antithyroid drugs. The receptors shown here come from a female donor with Graves disease. Both conserved end residues are part of each CDR3. A D gene is named only where the DNA matches it firmly.

TRBV30	-	TRBJ1-2	CAWSRDENYGYTF
TRBV7-2	-	TRBJ1-1	CASSSYLDLFGNTEAFF
TRBV5-1	-	TRBJ1-2	CASSLEGRGYTF
TRBV18	-	TRBJ1-1	CASSPPLSTEAFF
TRBV12-3/TRBV12-4	TRBD2	TRBJ2-1	CASSPSGRARNNEQFF
TRBV7-2	-	TRBJ1-5	CASSFAGQINQPQHF
TRBV5-5	-	TRBJ1-2	CASSFPRVNYGYTF
TRBV5-1	-	TRBJ2-3	CASSFLARGTDTQYF
TRBV11-2	-	TRBJ2-2	CASSLIQNTGELFF
TRBV11-2	TRBD2	TRBJ2-7	CASSLRRGERAFSYEQYF
TRBV7-2	-	TRBJ2-1	CASSFPRDAGMLGEQFF
TRBV28	-	TRBJ1-1	CASIEFDRYTEAFF
TRBV9	-	TRBJ2-7	CASSLRQDTYEQYF
TRBV4-3	-	TRBJ2-1	CASSPTIPLPYNEQFF
TRBV6-2/TRBV6-3	-	TRBJ2-2	CASTLAYTGELFF
TRBV27	TRBD2	TRBJ2-1	CASSRAGVLYNEQFF
TRBV7-9	-	TRBJ2-1	CASSLSLQGGVQFF
TRBV29-1	TRBD2	TRBJ2-7	CSVEGEVGGRAHEQYF
TRBV24-1	-	TRBJ2-1	CATSVPGPLTNDEQFF
TRBV12-3/TRBV12-4	-	TRBJ2-1	CASGRDSLSWGEQFF
TRBV6-2/TRBV6-3	TRBD1	TRBJ1-2	CASSEALTGVYGYTF
TRBV27	TRBD2	TRBJ2-1	CASSTKSPGLGKNEQFF
TRBV7-8	-	TRBJ1-1	CASSLEVSLEAFF
TRBV13	TRBD1	TRBJ1-3	CASSSRGVSGNTIYF
TRBV19	-	TRBJ1-4	CASSPPLREKLFF
TRBV24-1	TRBD1	TRBJ2-6	CATSDSSGRQGRGSGANVLTF
TRBV24-1	-	TRBJ1-5	CATSPINQPQHF
TRBV11-2	-	TRBJ2-7	CASSRFHEQYF
TRBV5-6	-	TRBJ1-5	CASSFGRQRPQHF
TRBV2	-	TRBJ1-4	CASSYGVGEKLFF
TRBV18	-	TRBJ2-1	CASSPPGGYRNEQFF
TRBV27	TRBD2	TRBJ2-1	CASSGGVRAEQFF
TRBV4-2	-	TRBJ1-2	CASSPGAENYGYTF
TRBV6-1	-	TRBJ1-6	CASSPVDFYNSPLHF
TRBV6-5	-	TRBJ2-5	CASSYDQEEETQYF
TRBV9	-	TRBJ1-1	CASSGTSRFDAEAFF
TRBV7-3	TRBD2	TRBJ2-4	CASSRSTSGGPLAKNIQYF
TRBV7-2	-	TRBJ1-2	CASSPDGKANYGYTF
TRBV15	TRBD1	TRBJ1-5	CATSRDPDRVGQPQHF
TRBV12-3/TRBV12-4	-	TRBJ1-2	CASSLDSTYGYTF
TRBV9	-	TRBJ2-4	CASSVARGNIQYF